The clone carrying this T cell receptor beta chain has ten or more counts. The lymph nodes were axillary draining lymph nodes from breast cancer patients. The sample originates from a study of breast tumors, draining lymph nodes, adjacent tissues. Trimming cost V 2 bases and J 2 bases; bases outside gene matches: 3. Germline V gene sequence: CDR1 LGHNA, CDR2 YSLEER. The CDR3 has 16 amino acids. TCRdb independently ran MiXCR on the multiplex PCR reads; one entry per CDR3 protein. The repertoire consists of around 230,000 distinct CDR3 sequences, with 34% occurring once and the leading ten covering approximately 3.3%.

The sequenced sample was axillary lymph node tissue. This TCR came from a female donor with breast cancer. Some clones in this sample may be carry-over from other donors' samples. This rearrangement joins TRBV4-3 to TRBJ2-3; 11 bases agree with TRBD2. CDR3: CASSQSSGGYTDTQYF. CDR3 nucleotide sequence: TGCGCCAGCAGCCAATCTAGCGGGGGGTACACAGATACGCAGTATTTT.